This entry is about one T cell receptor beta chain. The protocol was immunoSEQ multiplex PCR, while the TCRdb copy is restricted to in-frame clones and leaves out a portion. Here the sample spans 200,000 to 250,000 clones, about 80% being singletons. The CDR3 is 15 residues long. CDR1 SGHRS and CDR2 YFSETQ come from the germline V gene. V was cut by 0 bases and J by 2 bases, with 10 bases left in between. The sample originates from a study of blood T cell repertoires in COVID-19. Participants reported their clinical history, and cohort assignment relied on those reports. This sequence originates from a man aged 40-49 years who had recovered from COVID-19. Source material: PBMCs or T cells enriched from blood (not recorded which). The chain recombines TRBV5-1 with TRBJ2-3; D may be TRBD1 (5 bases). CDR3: CASSLAQGNTDTQYF. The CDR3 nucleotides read TGCGCCAGCAGCTTGGCGCAGGGTAACACAGATACGCAGTATTTT. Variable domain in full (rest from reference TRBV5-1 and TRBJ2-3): KAGVTQTPRYLIKTRGQQVTLSCSPISGHRSVSWYQQTPGQGLQFLFEYFSETQRNKGNFPGRFSGRQFSNSRSEMNVSTLELGDSALYLCASSLAQGNTDTQYFGPGTRLTVL.